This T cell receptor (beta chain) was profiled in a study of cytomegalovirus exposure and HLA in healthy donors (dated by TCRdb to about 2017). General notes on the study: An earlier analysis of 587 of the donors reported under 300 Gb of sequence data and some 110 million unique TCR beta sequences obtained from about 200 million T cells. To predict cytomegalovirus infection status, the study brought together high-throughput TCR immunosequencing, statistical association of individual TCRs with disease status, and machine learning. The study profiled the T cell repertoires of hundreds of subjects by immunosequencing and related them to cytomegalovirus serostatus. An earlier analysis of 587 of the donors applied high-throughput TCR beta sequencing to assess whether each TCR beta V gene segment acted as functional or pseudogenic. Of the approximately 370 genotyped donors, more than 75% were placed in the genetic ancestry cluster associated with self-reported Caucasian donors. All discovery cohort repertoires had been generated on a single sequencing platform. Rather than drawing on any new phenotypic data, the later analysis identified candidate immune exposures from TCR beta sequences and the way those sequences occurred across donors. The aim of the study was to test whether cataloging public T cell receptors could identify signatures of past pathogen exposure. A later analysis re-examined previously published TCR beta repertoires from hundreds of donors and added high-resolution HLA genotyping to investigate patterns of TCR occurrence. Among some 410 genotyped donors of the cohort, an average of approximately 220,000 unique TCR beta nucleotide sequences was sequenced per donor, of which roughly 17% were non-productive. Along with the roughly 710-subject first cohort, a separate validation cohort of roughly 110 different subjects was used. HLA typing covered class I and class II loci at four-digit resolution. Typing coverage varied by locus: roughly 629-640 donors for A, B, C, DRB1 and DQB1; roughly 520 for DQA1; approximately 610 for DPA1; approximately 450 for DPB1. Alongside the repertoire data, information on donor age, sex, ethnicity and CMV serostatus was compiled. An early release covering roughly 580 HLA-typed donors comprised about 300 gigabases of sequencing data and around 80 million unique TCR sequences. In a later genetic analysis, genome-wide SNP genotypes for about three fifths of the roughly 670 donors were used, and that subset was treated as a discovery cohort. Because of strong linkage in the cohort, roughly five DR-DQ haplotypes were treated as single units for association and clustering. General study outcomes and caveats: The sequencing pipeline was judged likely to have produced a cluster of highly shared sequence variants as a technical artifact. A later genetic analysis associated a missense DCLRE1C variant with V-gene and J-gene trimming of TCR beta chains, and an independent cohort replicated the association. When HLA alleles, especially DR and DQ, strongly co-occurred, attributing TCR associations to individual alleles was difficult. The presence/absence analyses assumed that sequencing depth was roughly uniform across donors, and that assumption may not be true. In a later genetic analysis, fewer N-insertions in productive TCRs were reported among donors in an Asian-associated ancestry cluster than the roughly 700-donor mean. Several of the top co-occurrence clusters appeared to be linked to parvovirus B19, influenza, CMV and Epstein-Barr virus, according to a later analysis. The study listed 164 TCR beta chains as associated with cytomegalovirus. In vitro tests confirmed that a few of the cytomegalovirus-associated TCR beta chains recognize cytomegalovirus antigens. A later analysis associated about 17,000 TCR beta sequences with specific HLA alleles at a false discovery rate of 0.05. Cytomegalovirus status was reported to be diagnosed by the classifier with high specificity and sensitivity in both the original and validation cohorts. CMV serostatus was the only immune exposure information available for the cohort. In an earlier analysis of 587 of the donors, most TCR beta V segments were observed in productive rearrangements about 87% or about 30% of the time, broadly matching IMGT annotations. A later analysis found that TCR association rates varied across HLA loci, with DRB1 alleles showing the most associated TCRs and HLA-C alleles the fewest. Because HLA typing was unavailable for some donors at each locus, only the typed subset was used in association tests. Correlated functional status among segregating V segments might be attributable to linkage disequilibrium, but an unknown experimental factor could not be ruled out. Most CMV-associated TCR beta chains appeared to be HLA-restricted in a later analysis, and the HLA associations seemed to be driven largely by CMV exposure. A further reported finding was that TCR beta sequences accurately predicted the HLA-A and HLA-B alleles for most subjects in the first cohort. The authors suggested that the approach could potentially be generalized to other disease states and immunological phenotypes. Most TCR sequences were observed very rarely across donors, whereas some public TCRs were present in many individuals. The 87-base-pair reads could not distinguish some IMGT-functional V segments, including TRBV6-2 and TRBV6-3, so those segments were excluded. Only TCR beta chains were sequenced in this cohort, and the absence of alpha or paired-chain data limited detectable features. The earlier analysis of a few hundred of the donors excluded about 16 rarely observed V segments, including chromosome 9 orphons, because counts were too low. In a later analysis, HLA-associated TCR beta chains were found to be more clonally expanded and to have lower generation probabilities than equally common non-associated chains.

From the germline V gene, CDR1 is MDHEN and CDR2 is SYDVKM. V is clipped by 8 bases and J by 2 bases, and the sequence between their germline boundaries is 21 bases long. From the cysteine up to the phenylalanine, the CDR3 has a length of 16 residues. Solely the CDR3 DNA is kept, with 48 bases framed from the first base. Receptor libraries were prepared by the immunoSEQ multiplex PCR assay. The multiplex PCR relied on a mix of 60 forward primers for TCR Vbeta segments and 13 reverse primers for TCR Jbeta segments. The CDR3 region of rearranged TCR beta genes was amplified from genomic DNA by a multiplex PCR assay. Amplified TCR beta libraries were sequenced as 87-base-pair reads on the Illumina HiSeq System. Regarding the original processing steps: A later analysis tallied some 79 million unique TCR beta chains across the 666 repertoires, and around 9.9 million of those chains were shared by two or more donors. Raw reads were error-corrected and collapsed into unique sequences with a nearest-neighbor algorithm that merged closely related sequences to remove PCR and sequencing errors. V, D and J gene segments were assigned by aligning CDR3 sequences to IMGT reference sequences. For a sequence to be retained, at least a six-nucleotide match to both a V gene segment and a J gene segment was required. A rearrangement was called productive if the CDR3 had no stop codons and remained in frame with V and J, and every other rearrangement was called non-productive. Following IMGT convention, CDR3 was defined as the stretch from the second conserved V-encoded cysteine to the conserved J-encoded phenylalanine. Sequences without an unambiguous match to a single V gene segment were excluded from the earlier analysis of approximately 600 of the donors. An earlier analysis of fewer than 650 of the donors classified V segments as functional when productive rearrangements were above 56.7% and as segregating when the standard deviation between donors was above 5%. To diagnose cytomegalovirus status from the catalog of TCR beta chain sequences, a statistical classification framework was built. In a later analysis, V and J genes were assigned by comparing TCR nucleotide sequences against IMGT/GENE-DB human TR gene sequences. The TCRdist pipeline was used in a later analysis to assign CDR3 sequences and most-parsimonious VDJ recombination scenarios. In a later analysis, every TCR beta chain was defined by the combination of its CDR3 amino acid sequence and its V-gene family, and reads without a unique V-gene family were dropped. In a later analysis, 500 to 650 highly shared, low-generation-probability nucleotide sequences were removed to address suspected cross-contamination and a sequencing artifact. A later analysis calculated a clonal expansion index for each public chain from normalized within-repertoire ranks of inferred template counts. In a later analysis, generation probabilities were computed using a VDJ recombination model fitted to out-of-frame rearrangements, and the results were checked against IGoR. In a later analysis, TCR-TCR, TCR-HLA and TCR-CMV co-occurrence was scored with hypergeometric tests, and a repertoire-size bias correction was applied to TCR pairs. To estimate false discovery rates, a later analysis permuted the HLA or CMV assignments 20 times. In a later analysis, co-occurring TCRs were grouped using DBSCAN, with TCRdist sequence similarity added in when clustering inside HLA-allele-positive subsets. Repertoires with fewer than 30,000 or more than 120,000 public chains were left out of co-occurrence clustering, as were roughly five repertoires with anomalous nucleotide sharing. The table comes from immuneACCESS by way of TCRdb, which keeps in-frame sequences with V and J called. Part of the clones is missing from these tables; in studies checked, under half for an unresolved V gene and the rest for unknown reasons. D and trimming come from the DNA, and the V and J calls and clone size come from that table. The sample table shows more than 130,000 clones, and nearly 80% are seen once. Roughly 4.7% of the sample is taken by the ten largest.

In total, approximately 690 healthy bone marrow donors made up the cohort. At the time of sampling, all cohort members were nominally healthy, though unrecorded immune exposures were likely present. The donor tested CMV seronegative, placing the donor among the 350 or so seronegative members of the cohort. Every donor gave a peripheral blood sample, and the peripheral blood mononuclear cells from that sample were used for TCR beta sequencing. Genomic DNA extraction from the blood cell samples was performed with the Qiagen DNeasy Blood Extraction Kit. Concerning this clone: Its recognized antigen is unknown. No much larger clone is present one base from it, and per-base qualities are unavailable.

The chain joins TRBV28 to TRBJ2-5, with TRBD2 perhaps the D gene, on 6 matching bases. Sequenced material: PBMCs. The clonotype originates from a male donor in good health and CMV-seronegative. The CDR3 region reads CASSLFGGIGQETQYF. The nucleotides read TGTGCCAGCTCCCTCTTTGGGGGGATCGGGCAAGAGACCCAGTACTTC.